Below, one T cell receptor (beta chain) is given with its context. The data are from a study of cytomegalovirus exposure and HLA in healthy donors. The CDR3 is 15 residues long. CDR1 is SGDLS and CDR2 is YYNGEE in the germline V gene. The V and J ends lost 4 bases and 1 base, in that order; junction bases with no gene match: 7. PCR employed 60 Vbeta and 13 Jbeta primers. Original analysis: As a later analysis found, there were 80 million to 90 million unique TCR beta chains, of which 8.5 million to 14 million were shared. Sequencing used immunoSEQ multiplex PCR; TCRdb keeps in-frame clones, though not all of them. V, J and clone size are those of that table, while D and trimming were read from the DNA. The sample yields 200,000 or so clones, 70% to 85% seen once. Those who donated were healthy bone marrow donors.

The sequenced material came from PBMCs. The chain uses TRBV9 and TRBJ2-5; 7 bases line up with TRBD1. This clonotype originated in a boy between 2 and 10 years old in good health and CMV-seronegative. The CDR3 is CASSPGTAFQETQYF. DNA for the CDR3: TGTGCCAGCAGCCCCGGGACAGCCTTCCAAGAGACCCAGTACTTC. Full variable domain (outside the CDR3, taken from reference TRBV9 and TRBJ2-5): DSGVTQTPKHLITATGQRVTLRCSPRSGDLSVYWYQQSLDQGLQFLIQYYNGEERAKGNILERFSAQQFPDLHSELNLSSLELGDSALYFCASSPGTAFQETQYFGPGTRLLVL.